A selection of T cell receptor beta chains follows, all from one sample in a study of patients and donors after allogeneic stem cell transplantation. TCRdb called the RT-PCR reads again in MiXCR, with one record for every CDR3 protein. The repertoire has tens of thousands of distinct CDR3 sequences, approximately 49% of them found once; the top ten carry 50% to 75%. Sequencing was performed on blood, either unsorted or a sorted T cell fraction (not recorded which). The origin of the receptors is a human donor who was either an allogeneic HSCT recipient or a stem cell or donor lymphocyte infusion donor (not recorded which). It is not recorded whose cells these are; they may come from a transplant donor. The CDR3 runs from the conserved cysteine through the conserved F or W. The D gene is left open where the match is weak. Size tells how often a clone was seen (once, few, many) or the class of an expanded clone, and some rows leave it out.

d_call | j_call | clone_size | v_call | cdr3_aa | cdr3_nt
TRBD2 | TRBJ2-7 | - | TRBV4-3 | CASSQDLAGDYEQYF | TGCGCCAGCAGCCAAGATCTAGCGGGAGATTACGAGCAGTACTTC
TRBD1 | TRBJ1-2 | - | TRBV12-3/TRBV12-4 | CASSLLPGGAPYGYTF | TGTGCCAGCAGTTTACTTCCAGGGGGCGCCCCCTATGGCTACACCTTC
- | TRBJ1-1 | - | TRBV3-1 | CASSPGQSEAFF | TGTGCCAGCAGCCCAGGACAGAGTGAAGCTTTCTTT
TRBD1 | TRBJ1-5 | - | TRBV2 | CASSGPGGYSNQPQHF | TGTGCCAGCAGTGGGCCAGGGGGCTATAGCAATCAGCCCCAGCATTTT
- | TRBJ2-1 | - | TRBV18 | CASSPPIGTSSYNEQFF | TGTGCCAGCTCACCACCGATTGGGACAAGCTCCTACAATGAGCAGTTCTTC
- | TRBJ1-1 | few | TRBV6-2/TRBV6-3 | CASSYKGRMNTEAFF | TGTGCCAGCAGTTACAAGGGTCGGATGAACACTGAAGCTTTCTTT
- | TRBJ1-1 | many | TRBV28 | CASRGLLIAAANTEAFF | TGTGCCAGCAGAGGCCTATTAATTGCGGCGGCGAACACTGAAGCTTTCTTT
TRBD1 | TRBJ2-7 | - | TRBV9 | CASSVEGQGREQYF | TGTGCCAGCAGCGTAGAGGGACAGGGCCGCGAGCAGTACTTC
TRBD1 | TRBJ1-1 | - | TRBV25-1 | CASGTVVGPEAFF | TGTGCCAGCGGGACAGTTGTCGGACCTGAAGCTTTCTTT
TRBD1 | TRBJ1-5 | few | TRBV28 | CASSTGQGTGQPQHF | TGTGCCAGCAGTACCGGACAGGGGACGGGTCAGCCCCAGCATTTT
- | TRBJ1-2 | - | TRBV5-1 | CASSLEPHPNYGYTF | TGCGCCAGCAGCTTGGAGCCACACCCTAACTATGGCTACACCTTC
- | TRBJ1-1 | - | TRBV18 | CASSPGQTLNTEAFF | TGTGCCAGCTCACCCGGTCAGACTCTGAACACTGAAGCTTTCTTT
TRBD2 | TRBJ2-2 | - | TRBV7-9 | CATRRTSGSSGELFF | TGTGCCACAAGAAGGACTAGCGGGAGTTCCGGGGAGCTGTTTTTT
TRBD2 | TRBJ2-7 | - | TRBV29-1 | CSVETSGRTYEQYF | TGCAGCGTTGAAACTAGCGGGAGAACCTACGAGCAGTACTTC
- | TRBJ1-1 | - | TRBV12-3/TRBV12-4 | CASRSDTSLGNTEAFF | TGTGCCAGCAGGTCGGACACTAGCTTGGGGAACACTGAAGCTTTCTTT
- | TRBJ2-5 | - | TRBV15 | CATSRETYQETQYF | TGTGCCACCAGCAGGGAGACTTACCAAGAGACCCAGTACTTC
- | TRBJ2-3 | - | TRBV7-3 | CASSLFLSTDTQYF | TGTGCCAGCAGCTTATTCTTGAGCACAGATACGCAGTATTTT
TRBD2 | TRBJ2-3 | - | TRBV20-1 | CSASPRTSGSRSTQYF | TGCAGTGCTAGCCCCAGGACTAGCGGGAGCCGATCCACGCAGTATTTT
TRBD1 | TRBJ1-1 | few | TRBV7-2 | CASSVSPTGGTEAFF | TGTGCCAGCAGCGTTAGTCCTACAGGGGGAACTGAAGCTTTCTTT
TRBD1 | TRBJ1-4 | - | TRBV4-2 | CASSQGVTGGEEKLFF | TGTGCCAGCAGCCAAGGTGTGACAGGGGGCGAAGAAAAACTGTTTTTT
TRBD2 | TRBJ2-1 | - | TRBV5-1 | CASSLEAGSSYNEQFF | TGCGCCAGCAGCTTGGAAGCGGGGAGCTCCTACAATGAGCAGTTCTTC
- | TRBJ1-4 | - | TRBV28 | CARPPRPGFAKKLFF | TGTGCCAGACCACCGCGACCCGGCTTTGCGAAAAAACTGTTTTTT
- | TRBJ1-1 | - | TRBV29-1 | CSVEGIMNTEAFF | TGCAGCGTTGAAGGGATAATGAACACTGAAGCTTTCTTT
- | TRBJ1-2 | - | TRBV7-2 | CASSLDGGNYGYTF | TGTGCCAGCAGCTTAGACGGAGGCAACTATGGCTACACCTTC
- | TRBJ1-1 | - | TRBV4-3 | CASSQGGAGDTEAFF | TGCGCCAGCAGCCAAGGGGGGGCCGGGGACACTGAAGCTTTCTTT
- | TRBJ1-2 | - | TRBV5-1 | CASSLEEEVRNGYTF | TGCGCCAGCAGCTTGGAGGAGGAGGTCCGAAATGGCTACACCTTC
- | TRBJ1-1 | - | TRBV19 | CASSITTVTEAFF | TGTGCCAGTAGTATAACGACAGTCACTGAAGCTTTCTTT
- | TRBJ2-3 | - | TRBV6-2/TRBV6-3 | CASSYRARGDTQYF | TGTGCCAGCAGTTACAGGGCCAGGGGAGATACGCAGTATTTT
TRBD2 | TRBJ2-1 | - | TRBV12-3/TRBV12-4 | CASSFSSGILPNEQFF | TGTGCCAGCAGTTTTTCCAGCGGGATTCTCCCCAATGAGCAGTTCTTC
TRBD1 | TRBJ1-4 | - | TRBV5-1 | CASSLEGTGNEKLFF | TGCGCCAGCAGCTTGGAAGGGACAGGGAATGAAAAACTGTTTTTT
TRBD1 | TRBJ1-5 | - | TRBV28 | CASTGQGARDQPQHF | TGTGCCAGCACGGGACAGGGGGCGCGGGATCAGCCCCAGCATTTT
TRBD1 | TRBJ2-7 | once | TRBV29-1 | CSVGQGVGEQYF | TGCAGCGTCGGACAGGGGGTTGGCGAGCAGTACTTC
- | TRBJ2-4 | once | TRBV5-1 | CASSLSGLNLHF | TGCGCCAGCAGCTTGTCGGGGCTAAATCTGCACTTC
- | TRBJ1-1 | - | TRBV6-5 | CASSYSNGNTEAFF | TGTGCCAGCAGTTACTCGAACGGGAACACTGAAGCTTTCTTT
TRBD1 | TRBJ1-3 | - | TRBV5-6 | CASSFGTASWGNTIYF | TGTGCCAGCAGCTTTGGGACAGCCAGTTGGGGAAACACCATATATTTT
- | TRBJ1-1 | - | TRBV5-1 | CASSVTGATEAFF | TGCGCCAGCAGTGTAACAGGCGCTACTGAAGCTTTCTTT
- | TRBJ1-1 | - | TRBV29-1 | CSVHGVMNTEAFF | TGCAGCGTCCACGGCGTTATGAACACTGAAGCTTTCTTT
- | TRBJ1-6 | few | TRBV4-2 | CASSQGWADNSPLHF | TGTGCCAGCAGCCAAGGTTGGGCAGATAATTCACCCCTCCACTTT